Shown below are 23 T cell receptor beta chains from a single sample sequenced in a study of shared clonotypes between healthy human individuals (dated by TCRdb to the early 2020s). CD8 naive samples were obtained by positive selection for CCR7 among CD45RO-negative cells, yielding a CD45RA+CCR7+ population from which TemRA cells were excluded. The library was prepared using the immunoSEQ multiplex PCR assay. In TCRdb, the immuneACCESS table is reduced to in-frame sequences with V and J assigned. These tables do not hold every clone; where another copy was compared, an unresolved V gene accounts for under half, and the others remain unexplained. A total of some 600,000 clones appear in this sample, approximately 96% of them only once. Of the sample, about 0.12% falls within the top ten clones. The sequenced material came from naive CD8+ T cells sorted from blood. The cell subset or site label, read with the paper, signifies: CD45RA+CCR7+. The receptors were gathered from a woman in her 30s in good health.

The chain joins TRBV29-1 to TRBJ2-5, with 8 bases identical to TRBD1. With V trimmed by 4 bases and J by 2 bases, 9 bases remained unmatched. This CDR3 spans 15 amino acids. Germline-derived CDR1 and CDR2 are SQVTM and ANQGSEA. CDR3 DNA: TGCAGCGTTGCCGGACAGGGACTCTGGCAAGAGACCCAGTACTTC. Its protein product is CSVAGQGLWQETQYF.

The rearrangement joins TRBV5-5 to TRBJ1-1, with 8 bases that match TRBD1. The CDR3 loop spans 17 amino acids. V shed 0 bases and J 4 bases; nucleotides not matched to a gene: 11. CDR1 is SGHKS, CDR2 YYEKEE, per germline (reference sequence). The DNA of the CDR3 is TGTGCCAGCAGCTTGGTCGGACAGGGCGACCTGGCCACTGAAGCTTTCTTT. This gives the protein CASSLVGQGDLATEAFF.

This chain uses TRBV5-4 with TRBJ1-3, with TRBD1 matching over 7 bases. This CDR3 contains 15 residues. The germline gives CDR1 SGHNT, CDR2 YYREEE (reference sequence). The junction had 2 bases not matched to a gene; V was cut back by 0 bases and J by 2 bases. CDR3: CASSLAGTAGNTIYF. Written as DNA, the CDR3 is TGTGCCAGCAGCTTGGCCGGGACAGCTGGAAACACCATATATTTT.

The chain couples TRBV27 to TRBJ1-5; the D gene is possibly TRBD1 (5 bases). The ends were cut back, 6 bases at V and 4 bases at J, with 10 bases in the middle. The germline gives CDR1 MNHEY, CDR2 SMNVEV (reference sequence). CDR3 length: 13 residues. This CDR3 reads CASSWGPNQPQHF. The CDR3, as DNA: TGTGCCAGCAGCTGGGGACCTAATCAGCCCCAGCATTTT.

The V and J genes are TRBV11-2 and TRBJ1-4; D is possibly TRBD1 (5 bases). This CDR3 has 15 amino acids. Germline loops: CDR1 SGHAT, CDR2 FQNNGV. V shed 5 bases and J shed 7 bases, with 17 bases lying between them. The CDR3 is CASSHRAGGIEKLFF. CDR3 bases: TGTGCCAGCAGCCACCGCGCGGGGGGGATTGAAAAACTGTTTTTT.

The chain joins TRBV27 to TRBJ2-1, with a possible D match to TRBD2 (6 bases). CDR3 length: 15 amino acids. CDR1 MNHEY and CDR2 SMNVEV come from the germline V gene (reference sequence). V was clipped by 3 bases and J by 3 bases, with 12 bases between them. Here the CDR3 DNA reads TGTGCCAGCAGTTTGGGGCGGGGCGACTACAATGAGCAGTTCTTC. Protein: CASSLGRGDYNEQFF.

V and J are TRBV4-1 and TRBJ2-1, with D unresolved. The CDR3 contains 15 residues. Trimming removed 3 bases at V and 0 bases at J, with 9 bases between. CDR1 is MGHRA and CDR2 is YSYEKL in the germline V gene. This CDR3 is CASSQSTSSYNEQFF. Written as DNA, the CDR3 is TGCGCCAGCAGCCAGAGTACGAGCTCCTACAATGAGCAGTTCTTC.

This chain connects TRBV7-9 to TRBJ2-7; 9 bases are shared with TRBD1. Looked up from germline, CDR1 is SEHNR and CDR2 is FQNEAQ (reference sequence). This CDR3 region has 15 residues. V lost 5 bases to trimming and J lost 4 bases; unmatched junction nucleotides: 9. CDR3 sequence: CASSRLTGGDYEQYF. Here the CDR3 DNA reads TGTGCCAGCAGCCGACTCACAGGGGGCGATTACGAGCAGTACTTC. Full variable domain (outside the CDR3, taken from reference TRBV7-9 and TRBJ2-7): DTGVSQNPRHKITKRGQNVTFRCDPISEHNRLYWYRQTLGQGPEFLTYFQNEAQLEKSRLLSDRFSAERPKGSFSTLEIQRTEQGDSAMYLCASSRLTGGDYEQYFGPGTRLTVT.

The chain carries TRBV6-1 and TRBJ2-3, with 13 bases that match TRBD2. V was clipped by 0 bases and J by 1 base; unmatched bases: 10. CDR1 MNHNS and CDR2 SASEGT come from the germline V gene. The CDR3 consists of 20 residues. The CDR3 spells CASSEAGTSGRVYGTDTQYF. The CDR3 bases are TGTGCCAGCAGTGAAGCAGGAACTAGCGGGAGGGTGTACGGCACAGATACGCAGTATTTT.

The chain combines TRBV2 with TRBJ2-7; the match to TRBD2 covers 7 bases. Germline V gives CDR1 SNHLY, CDR2 FYNNEI. Losses at the gene ends were 7 bases for V and 6 bases for J; bases not matched to a gene: 15. The CDR3 totals 15 residues. As DNA, the CDR3 is TGTGCCAGCATATTTGGAAGCGGGGCAAGAGGCGAGCAGTACTTC. Encoded protein: CASIFGSGARGEQYF. The variable domain in full, completed from reference TRBV2 and TRBJ2-7, reads EPEVTQTPSHQVTQMGQEVILRCVPISNHLYFYWYRQILGQKVEFLVSFYNNEISEKSEIFDDQFSVERPDGSNFTLKIRSTKLEDSAMYFCASIFGSGARGEQYFGPGTRLTVT.

The chain recombines TRBV28 with TRBJ2-7; D might be TRBD2 (5 bases). In germline, CDR1 is MDHEN, CDR2 SYDVKM. Trimming took 3 bases from V and 6 from J, leaving 6 bases between them. This CDR3 region has 11 residues. CDR3 in amino acids: CASSFEGEQYF. The CDR3 DNA follows: TGTGCCAGCAGTTTTGAGGGCGAGCAGTACTTC.

The V and J genes are TRBV14 and TRBJ2-7; possibly TRBD2 for D (6 bases). CDR1 is SGHDN, CDR2 FVKESK, per germline. V shed 3 bases and J shed 2 bases, with 11 bases lying between them. CDR3 length: 14 amino acids. The CDR3 sequence is CASSQTSPTYEQYF. The CDR3 nucleotides are TGTGCCAGCAGCCAGACTAGTCCAACCTACGAGCAGTACTTC.

In nucleotides, the CDR3 is TGTGCCACCAGGCGCTCCACAACTAATGAAAAACTGTTTTTT. Amino acids: CATRRSTTNEKLFF. The genes are TRBV15 and TRBJ1-4; D gene unclear. With 6 bases removed from V and 0 bases from J, the gap between germline ends came to 8 bases. Germline loops: CDR1 LNHNV, CDR2 YYDKDF (reference sequence). CDR3 length: 14 amino acids.

CDR3 sequence: CASSSYTEAFF. Written as DNA, the CDR3 is TGTGCCAGCAGTTCCTACACTGAAGCTTTCTTT. V and J are TRBV6-6 and TRBJ1-1; D unclear. Trimming took 4 bases from V and 3 from J, leaving 3 bases between them. CDR3 length: 11 residues. The germline V gene encodes CDR1 MNHNY and CDR2 SVGAGI (reference sequence).

The chain uses TRBV7-9 and TRBJ2-1, with 9 bases fitting TRBD2. This CDR3 contains 14 residues. From germline, CDR1 is SEHNR and CDR2 FQNEAQ (reference sequence). V lost 6 bases to trimming and J lost 8 bases; unmatched junction nucleotides: 8. Written as DNA, the CDR3 is TGTGCCAGCAGTGGGGGACTAGCTCTGGATGAGCAGTTCTTC. This gives the protein CASSGGLALDEQFF.

The chain links TRBV28 to TRBJ2-2, with 8 positions matching TRBD2. CDR3 length: 17 amino acids. Germline CDR1 MDHEN, CDR2 SYDVKM. The trim removed 3 bases at V and 2 bases at J, leaving 8 bases unmatched. CDR3 in DNA: TGTGCCAGCAGTTTGGGTCCGGGGGGGGCTAACACCGGGGAGCTGTTTTTT. Translating it yields CASSLGPGGANTGELFF.

This clone has just one count. The rearrangement links TRBV5-8 to TRBJ1-2, with D unclear. Germline V gives CDR1 SGHTS, CDR2 YDEGEE. The CDR3 spans 14 residues. V was shortened by 0 bases and J by 8 bases, with 14 bases between the two germline ends. The CDR3 DNA reads as TGTGCCAGCAGCTTGGTGACGTCCCCGGTGGGCTACACCTTC. It encodes CASSLVTSPVGYTF.

This chain connects TRBV28 to TRBJ2-7, with 9 bases that match TRBD1. CDR3 length: 14 amino acids. The germline CDR1 and CDR2 sequences are MDHEN and SYDVKM. Losses at the gene ends were 3 bases for V and 6 bases for J; bases not matched to a gene: 6. The CDR3: CASSLWDRASEQYF. In nucleotides, the CDR3 is TGTGCCAGCAGTTTGTGGGACAGGGCTAGCGAGCAGTACTTC. The full variable domain, rest sourced from reference TRBV28 and TRBJ2-7, is DVKVTQSSRYLVKRTGEKVFLECVQDMDHENMFWYRQDPGLGLRLIYFSYDVKMKEKGDIPEGYSVSREKKERFSLILESASTNQTSMYLCASSLWDRASEQYFGPGTRLTVT.

The V and J genes are TRBV5-1 and TRBJ2-1; D call uncertain. V was clipped by 0 bases and J by 4 bases, with 14 bases between them. The CDR3 covers 16 residues. The germline V gene has CDR1 SGHRS and CDR2 YFSETQ. As DNA, the CDR3 is TGCGCCAGCAGCTTGGAGTCCCTTTCCCTTTACAATGAGCAGTTCTTC. Translated, it gives CASSLESLSLYNEQFF.

The chain employs TRBV5-3 and TRBJ2-7; 9 bases align to TRBD1. TRBV5-3 is an ORF, with its function uncertain. The CDR3 is 13 amino acids. Trimming removed 9 bases from V and 6 bases from J; junction bases left unmatched: 10. CDR3 region: CAISGQGPGEQYF. The DNA of the CDR3 is TGTGCCATATCGGGACAGGGCCCTGGCGAGCAGTACTTC.

V and J are TRBV29-1 and TRBJ2-3; D possibly corresponds to TRBD2 (6 bases). Looked up from germline, CDR1 is SQVTM and CDR2 is ANQGSEA. This CDR3 spans 11 amino acids. V lost 7 bases to trimming and J lost 6 bases, with 11 bases between them. CDR3 bases: TGCAGCGGAATAGCGGTGGATACGCAGTATTTT. Translated, it gives CSGIAVDTQYF.

The chain joins TRBV19 to TRBJ2-3; TRBD2 matches 9 bases. The CDR3 contains 16 residues. V shed 0 bases, J shed 5 bases, and the junction held 6 bases outside the gene matches. Germline values: CDR1 LNHDA, CDR2 SQIVND (reference sequence). The CDR3 DNA reads as TGTGCCAGTAGTATAGAGCGGGAGGGCCTCGGAGATACGCAGTATTTT. This gives the protein CASSIEREGLGDTQYF.

The chain has TRBV4-2 and TRBJ1-2; D remains ambiguous. Trimming stripped 6 bases from V and 2 bases from J, with 13 bases between. Germline V gene data show CDR1 as LGHNA and CDR2 as YNFKEQ. The CDR3 covers 14 residues. DNA for the CDR3: TGTGCCAGCAGTCAGTCCGGCACCAACTATGGCTACACCTTC. Its protein product is CASSQSGTNYGYTF.